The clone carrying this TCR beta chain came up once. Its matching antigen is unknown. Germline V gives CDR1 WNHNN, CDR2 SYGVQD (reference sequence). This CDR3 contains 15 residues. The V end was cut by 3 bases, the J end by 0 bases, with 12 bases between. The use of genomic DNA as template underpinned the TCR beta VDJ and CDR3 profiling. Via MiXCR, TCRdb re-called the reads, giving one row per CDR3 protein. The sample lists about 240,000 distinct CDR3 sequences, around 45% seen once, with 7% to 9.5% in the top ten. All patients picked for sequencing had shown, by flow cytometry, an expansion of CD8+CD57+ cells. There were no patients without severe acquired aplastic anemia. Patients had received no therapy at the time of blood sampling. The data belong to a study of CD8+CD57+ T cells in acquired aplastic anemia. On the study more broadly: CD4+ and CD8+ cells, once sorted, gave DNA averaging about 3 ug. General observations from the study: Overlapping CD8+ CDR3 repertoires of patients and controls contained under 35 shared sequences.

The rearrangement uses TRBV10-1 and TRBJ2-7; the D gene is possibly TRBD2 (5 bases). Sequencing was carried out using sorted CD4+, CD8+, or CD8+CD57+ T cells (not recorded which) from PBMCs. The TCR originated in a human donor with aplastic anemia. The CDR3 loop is CASSDGIPSSYEQYF. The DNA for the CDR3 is TGCGCCAGCAGTGACGGGATCCCCAGCTCCTACGAGCAGTACTTC.